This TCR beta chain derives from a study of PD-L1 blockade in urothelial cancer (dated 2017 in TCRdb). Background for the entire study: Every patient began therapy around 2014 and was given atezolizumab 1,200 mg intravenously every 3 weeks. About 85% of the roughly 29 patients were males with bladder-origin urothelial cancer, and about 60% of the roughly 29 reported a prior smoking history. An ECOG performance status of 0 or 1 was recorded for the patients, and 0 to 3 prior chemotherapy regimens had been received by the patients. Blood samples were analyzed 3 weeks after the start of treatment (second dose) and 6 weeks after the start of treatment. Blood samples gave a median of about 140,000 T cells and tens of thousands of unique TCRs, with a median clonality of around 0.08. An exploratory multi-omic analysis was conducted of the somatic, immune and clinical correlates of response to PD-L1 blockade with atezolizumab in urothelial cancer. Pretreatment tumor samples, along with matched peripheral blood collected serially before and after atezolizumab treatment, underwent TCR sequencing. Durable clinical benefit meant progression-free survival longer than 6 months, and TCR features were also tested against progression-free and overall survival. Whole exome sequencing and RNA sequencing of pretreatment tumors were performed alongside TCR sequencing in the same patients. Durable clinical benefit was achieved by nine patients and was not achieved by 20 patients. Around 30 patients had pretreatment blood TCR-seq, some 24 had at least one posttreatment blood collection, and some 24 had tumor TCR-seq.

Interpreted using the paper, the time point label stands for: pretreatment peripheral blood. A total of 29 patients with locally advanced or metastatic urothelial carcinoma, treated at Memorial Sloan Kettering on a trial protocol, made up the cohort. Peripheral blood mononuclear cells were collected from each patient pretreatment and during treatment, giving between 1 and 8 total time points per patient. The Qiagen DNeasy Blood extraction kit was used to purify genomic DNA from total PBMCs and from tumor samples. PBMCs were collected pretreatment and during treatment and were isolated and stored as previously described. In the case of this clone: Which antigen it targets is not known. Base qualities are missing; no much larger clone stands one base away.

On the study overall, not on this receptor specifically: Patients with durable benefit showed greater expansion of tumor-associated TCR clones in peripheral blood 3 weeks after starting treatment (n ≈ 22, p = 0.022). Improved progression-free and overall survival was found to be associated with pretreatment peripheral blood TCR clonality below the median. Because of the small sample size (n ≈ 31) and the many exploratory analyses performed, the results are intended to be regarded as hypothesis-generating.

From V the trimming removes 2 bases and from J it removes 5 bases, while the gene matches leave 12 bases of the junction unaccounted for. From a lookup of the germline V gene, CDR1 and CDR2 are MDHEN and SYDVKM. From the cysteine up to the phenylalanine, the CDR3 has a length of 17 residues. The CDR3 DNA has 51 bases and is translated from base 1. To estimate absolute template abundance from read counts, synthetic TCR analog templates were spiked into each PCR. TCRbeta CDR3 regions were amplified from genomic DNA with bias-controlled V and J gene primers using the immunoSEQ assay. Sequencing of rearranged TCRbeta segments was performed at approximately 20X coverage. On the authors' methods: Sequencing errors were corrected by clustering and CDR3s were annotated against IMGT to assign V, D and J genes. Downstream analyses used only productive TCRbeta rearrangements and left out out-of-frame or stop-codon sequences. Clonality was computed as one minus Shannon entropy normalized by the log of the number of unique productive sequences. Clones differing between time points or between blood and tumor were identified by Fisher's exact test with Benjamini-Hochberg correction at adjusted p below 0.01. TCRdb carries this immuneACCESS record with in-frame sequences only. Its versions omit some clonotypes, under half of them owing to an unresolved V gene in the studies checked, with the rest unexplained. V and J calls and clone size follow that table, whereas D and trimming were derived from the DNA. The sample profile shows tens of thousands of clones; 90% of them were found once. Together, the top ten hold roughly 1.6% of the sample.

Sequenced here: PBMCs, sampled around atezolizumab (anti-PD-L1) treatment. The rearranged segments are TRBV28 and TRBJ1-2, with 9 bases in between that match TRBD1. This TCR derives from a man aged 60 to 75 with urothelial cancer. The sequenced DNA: TGTGCCAGCAGTTTACTATCGAGACAGGGGGAGAAGTATGGCTACACCTTC. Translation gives CASSLLSRQGEKYGYTF.